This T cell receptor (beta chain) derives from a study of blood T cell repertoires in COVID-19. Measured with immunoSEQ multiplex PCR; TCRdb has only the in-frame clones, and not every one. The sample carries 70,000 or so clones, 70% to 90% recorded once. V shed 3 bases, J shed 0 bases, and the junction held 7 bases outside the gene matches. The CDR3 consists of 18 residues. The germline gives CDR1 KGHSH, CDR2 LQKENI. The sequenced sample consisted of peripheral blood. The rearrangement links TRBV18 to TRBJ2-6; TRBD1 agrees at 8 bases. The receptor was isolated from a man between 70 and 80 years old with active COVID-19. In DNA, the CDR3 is TGTGCCAGCTCACCGACCGGGACAGGAATCTCTGGGGCCAACGTCCTGACTTTC. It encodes CASSPTGTGISGANVLTF.